This T cell receptor (beta chain) was identified in a study of T cell responses to AZD1222 COVID-19 vaccine. Study results and limitations: Increases in Spike-specific TCR breadth and depth were seen after two AZD1222 doses. Clonal diversity may have been underestimated, and the donors were mostly white British, with more females than males.

Germline CDR1 and CDR2: SGHDT and YYEEEE. The CDR3 consists of 15 residues. Trimming cost V 2 bases and J 5 bases; bases outside gene matches: 8. Sequencing was performed with immunoSEQ multiplex PCR; in TCRdb, only in-frame clones are kept and a portion is missing. The sample holds about 150,000 clones, roughly 90% seen once. A word on this clone: The antigen is not known.

The receptor comes from an adult in good health. The sample consisted of peripheral blood, taken on day 0 of AZD1222 vaccination. The genes are TRBV5-6 and TRBJ2-7; 9 positions match TRBD1. The CDR3 is CASSFNRGPRDEQYF. The DNA of the CDR3 is TGTGCCAGCAGCTTCAACAGGGGGCCGCGGGACGAGCAGTACTTC.